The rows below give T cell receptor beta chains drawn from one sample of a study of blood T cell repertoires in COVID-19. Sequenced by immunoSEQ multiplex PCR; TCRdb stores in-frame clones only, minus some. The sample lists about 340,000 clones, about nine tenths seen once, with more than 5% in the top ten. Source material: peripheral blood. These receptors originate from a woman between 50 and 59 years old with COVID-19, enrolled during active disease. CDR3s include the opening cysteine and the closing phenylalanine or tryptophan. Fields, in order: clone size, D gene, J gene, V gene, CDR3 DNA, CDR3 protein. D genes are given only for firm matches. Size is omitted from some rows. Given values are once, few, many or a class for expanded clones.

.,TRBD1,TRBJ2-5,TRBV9,TGTGCCAGCAGCACACCGGGACAGGGGGCTGAGACCCAGTACTTC,CASSTPGQGAETQYF
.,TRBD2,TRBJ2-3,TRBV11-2,TGTGCCAGCAGCTGGACTAGCGTCACAGATACGCAGTATTTT,CASSWTSVTDTQYF
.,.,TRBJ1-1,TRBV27,TGTGCCAGCAGTAAGGGACTCCTGAACACTGAAGCTTTCTTT,CASSKGLLNTEAFF
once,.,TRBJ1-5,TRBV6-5,TGTGCCAGCAGTTCATCAAAGCCGAATCAGCCCCAGCATTTT,CASSSSKPNQPQHF
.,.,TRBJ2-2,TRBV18,TGTGCCAGCTCACCATGGACTCCGAACACCGGGGAGCTGTTTTTT,CASSPWTPNTGELFF
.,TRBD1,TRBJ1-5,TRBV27,TGTGCCAGCAGTACCACAGGGGACAATCAGCCCCAGCATTTT,CASSTTGDNQPQHF
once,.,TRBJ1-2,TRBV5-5,TGTGCCAGCAGCCTCGGGGGGCAGGTTGGCTACACCTTC,CASSLGGQVGYTF
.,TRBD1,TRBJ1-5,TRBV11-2,TGTGCCAGCAGCTTAGGTCCGGGACAGGGGGCGATTTCTTATCAGCCCCAGCATTTT,CASSLGPGQGAISYQPQHF
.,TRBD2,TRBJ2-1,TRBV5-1,TGCGCCAGCAGCTTGGGGGCGGGAGGGCCAAGCAATGAGCAGTTCTTC,CASSLGAGGPSNEQFF
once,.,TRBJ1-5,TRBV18,TGTGCCAGCTCACCGATCGGAGACGGGTCTAGCAATCAGCCCCAGCATTTT,CASSPIGDGSSNQPQHF
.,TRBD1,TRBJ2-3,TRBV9,TGTGCCAGCAGCGTCCGGGGACAGGGGGTCGGGCCTCAGTATTTT,CASSVRGQGVGPQYF
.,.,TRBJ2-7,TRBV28,TGTGCCCACGGACTTTCCTACGAGCAGTACTTC,CAHGLSYEQYF
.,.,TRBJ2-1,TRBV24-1,TGTGCCACCAGTCAACCTAGAGGCAATGAGCAGTTCTTC,CATSQPRGNEQFF
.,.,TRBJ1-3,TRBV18,TGTGCCAGCTCACCGAGTGGGCAACCGGGAAACACCATATATTTT,CASSPSGQPGNTIYF
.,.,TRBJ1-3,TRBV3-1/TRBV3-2,TGTGCCAGCAGCCAAGTCGCGGGCTCTGGAAACACCATATATTTT,CASSQVAGSGNTIYF
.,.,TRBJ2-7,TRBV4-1,TGCGCCAGCGCACTATGGACGGGGGCCTACGAGCAGTACTTC,CASALWTGAYEQYF
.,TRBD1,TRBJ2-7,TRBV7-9,TGTGCCAGCAGCTGGACAGGGAACTTAGCCGAGCAGTACTTC,CASSWTGNLAEQYF
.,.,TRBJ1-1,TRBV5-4,TGTGCCAGCAGCTATACCGCCGACACCCTTGAAGCTTTCTTT,CASSYTADTLEAFF
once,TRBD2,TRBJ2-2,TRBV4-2,TGTGCCAGCAGCCAAGGTCTGGTGGGAGGGTACACCGGGGAGCTGTTTTTT,CASSQGLVGGYTGELFF
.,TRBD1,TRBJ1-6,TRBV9,TGTGCCAGCAGCCCCGGGACAGGGAAAAATTCACCCCTCCACTTT,CASSPGTGKNSPLHF
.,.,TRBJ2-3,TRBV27,TGTGCCAGCCACAAAACGGGACTTACAAGCACAGATACGCAGTATTTT,CASHKTGLTSTDTQYF
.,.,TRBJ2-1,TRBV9,TGTGCCAGCAGCGTAGGTCTAGAATACAATGAGCAGTTCTTC,CASSVGLEYNEQFF
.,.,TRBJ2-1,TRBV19,TGTGCCAGTGGAGCGGGCTCGAACTACAATGAGCAGTTCTTC,CASGAGSNYNEQFF
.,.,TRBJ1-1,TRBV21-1,TGTGCCAGCAGCTACCGGGGCACTGAAGCTTTCTTT,CASSYRGTEAFF
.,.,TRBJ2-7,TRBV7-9,TGTGCCAGCAGCACCCGTAGCAGATTGAAGTTCTACGAGCAGTACTTC,CASSTRSRLKFYEQYF
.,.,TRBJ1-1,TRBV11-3,TGTGCCAGCAGCTTGAGCGGCACTGAAGCTTTCTTT,CASSLSGTEAFF
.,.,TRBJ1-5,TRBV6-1,TGTGCCAGCAGTGAAGGTCGGGGGGCCGGACAGCCCCAGCATTTT,CASSEGRGAGQPQHF
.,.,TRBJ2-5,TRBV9,TGTGCCAGCAGCGACCCGAAGGGGGTCGGGACCCAGTACTTC,CASSDPKGVGTQYF
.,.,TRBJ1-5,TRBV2,TGTGCCAGCAGCCAAGGGGTTTATAGCAATCAGCCCCAGCATTTT,CASSQGVYSNQPQHF
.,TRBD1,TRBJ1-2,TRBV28,TGTGCCAGCAGGGGGACAGGAAACTATGGCTACACCTTC,CASRGTGNYGYTF
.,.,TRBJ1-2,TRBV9,TGTGCCAGCAGCGAGCAGACAGGATTAGGTGGCTACACCTTC,CASSEQTGLGGYTF
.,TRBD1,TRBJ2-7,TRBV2,TGTGCCAGCAGTCGCCAGGGACAGGGGGCTGAGGAGCAGTACTTC,CASSRQGQGAEEQYF
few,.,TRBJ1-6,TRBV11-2,TGTGCCAGCAGCCAGGACAGAGGGAATTCACCCCTCCACTTT,CASSQDRGNSPLHF
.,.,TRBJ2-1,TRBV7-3,TGTGCCAGCAGCCCCACCCCAGGGGCCTACAATGAGCAGTTCTTC,CASSPTPGAYNEQFF
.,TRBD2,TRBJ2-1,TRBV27,TGTGCCAGCAGTTTAAAGGGACTAGCGCTTGAGCAGTTCTTC,CASSLKGLALEQFF
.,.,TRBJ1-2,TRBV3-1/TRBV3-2,TGTGCCAGCAGCCAAAGAGGTCAAATCAGTGGCTACACCTTC,CASSQRGQISGYTF